The entry that follows covers one TCR beta chain sequence. Its antigen is not yet known. No base-level quality is on record; no much larger clone is a single base apart. The library came from the immunoSEQ multiplex PCR assay. To provide template for TCR sequencing, every sample had RNA extracted and reverse transcribed into cDNA. First-strand cDNA was synthesized with SuperScript III using a 2:1 mix of oligo-dT and random hexamers. Amplification bias was assessed with a synthetic immune receptor repertoire, and residual bias was removed computationally. Per the original workflow: Raw reads were preprocessed to remove errors, and CDR3 was defined according to IMGT conventions as the region from the conserved cysteine to phenylalanine. Clonality was calculated as 1 minus Shannon entropy normalized by log2 of the number of productive unique TCRs. CD4 or CD8 identity of scalp clones was inferred by cross-referencing scalp TCRbeta sequences with sorted blood CD4 and CD8 repertoires. TCRdb's version of the immuneACCESS table is confined to in-frame rearrangements and falls short of the full clone set. An unresolved V gene accounts for under half of the shortfall where checked; the remainder is of unknown origin. V and J calls and clone size are given by that table; D and trimming were obtained from the DNA. The sample table holds 90,000 to 150,000 clones, of which about 50% were seen once. Roughly 0.45% of the sample lies in the top ten.

These data belong to a study of CD8+ T cells in alopecia areata (dated by TCRdb to the late 2010s). For the wider study: Treated patients were enrolled in an open-label pilot trial of oral tofacitinib at 5 to 10 mg twice daily for moderate-to-severe alopecia areata. Patients received tofacitinib for 6 to 18 months and were then followed off drug for 6 months to check for delayed response and recurrence. Disease severity in treated patients was measured with the SALT score, which quantifies the percentage of affected scalp surface area. High-throughput TCRbeta sequencing was used to examine T cell clonal expansion in alopecia areata in both the C3H/HeJ mouse model and human patients. On the human side, TCRbeta sequencing was run on scalp tissue and on sorted CD4+ and CD8+ peripheral blood T cells from healthy controls and from alopecia areata patients with either patchy or totalis/universalis disease. Biopsies were taken from tofacitinib-treated patients at baseline and at 4 and 24 weeks of treatment, and a later scalp biopsy was taken in several of the tofacitinib-treated patients. Scalp clonality was compared among normal scalp (n=4), patchy alopecia areata scalp (n=8), and alopecia totalis/universalis scalp (n=8). RNA was extracted with the PAXgene miRNA kit for fixed scalp, the miRNeasy kit for PBMCs, and the RNeasy kit for mouse skin. TCRbeta CDR3 regions were amplified by immunoSEQ multiplex PCR with 35 Vbeta forward and 13 Jbeta reverse primers. The investigation overall reported the following: Many expanded lesional clones were found to persist in scalp and blood during tofacitinib treatment, and relapse after treatment cessation may be partly explained by this persistence. Shared TCR sequences between patients were less evident than in mice, which may be partly attributable to HLA diversity in the patient population. Compared with normal scalp, lesional scalp, particularly in alopecia totalis/universalis, had higher clonality and more expanded CD8+ clones, which suggests antigenic drive. Tofacitinib significantly lowered scalp clonality and the number of expanded CD8+ clones among the top 100 scalp clones. Because the treated cohort was small and included a single nonresponder, larger studies are needed to assess links between baseline CD8+ expansion and response. Resident alphabeta T cells in normal human skin are also sequenced, complicating scalp TCR repertoire analysis, unlike mouse skin dominated by gammadelta T cells.

Compared with germline, V lacks 5 bases and J lacks 7 bases; bases without a gene match: 10. From a lookup of the germline V gene, CDR1 and CDR2 are KGHSH and LQKENI. From the cysteine through the phenylalanine, the CDR3 covers 14 amino acids. Just the 42-base CDR3 DNA is kept, in frame starting at base 1. Taken with the paper, the label for time point translates to: 4 weeks on oral tofacitinib. Interpreted using the paper, the treatment or condition label stands for: oral pan-JAK inhibitor, 5-10 mg twice daily. Lesional scalp punch biopsies and peripheral blood were collected from alopecia areata patients. After PBMCs were isolated by density centrifugation and stained for CD3, CD4 and CD8, a FACSAria was used to sort CD4+ and CD8+ T cells.

Material: CD4+ T cells sorted from blood, obtained at week 4, from a patient treated with tofacitinib. The clonotype comes from a human donor with alopecia areata. The chain employs TRBV18 and TRBJ1-2; 7 central bases correspond to TRBD1. The DNA sequence is as follows: TGTGCCAGCTCAGAGTTGGACAGGACGACTGGCTACACCTTC. Its translation is CASSELDRTTGYTF.